Below are 13 T cell receptor beta chains sequenced from a single sample in a study of diagnostic markers for celiac disease (dated by TCRdb to about 2020). The sequencer was an Illumina MiSeq. Through TCRdb reprocessing, the reads give one entry per CDR3 protein sequence; DNA is omitted. The sample table gives around 480 distinct CDR3 sequences. The ten largest clones capture about 25% of the sample. The sequenced sample consisted of either unsorted cells or a sorted T cell fraction (not recorded which). Receptors originate from a human donor.

This clonotype registers medium-sized by frequency. The chain is built from TRBV6-7 and TRBJ2-3. TRBV6-7 is an ORF, and what it does is uncertain. The CDR3 spans 13 residues. The CDR3 here is CASRTPHTDTQYF.

This clonotype is deemed medium-sized by its frequency. The chain joins TRBV30 to TRBJ1-3; checking the TCRdb D call of TRBD1 is not possible without DNA. Per germline, CDR1 GTSNPN and CDR2 SVGIG (reference sequence). This CDR3 has 17 residues. This chain's CDR3 is CAWTPKGQGASGNTIYF.

Judged by frequency, this clonotype is medium-sized (0.01 to 0.1%). This chain uses TRBV18 with TRBJ2-1; TCRdb proposes TRBD1, but this gene call is untestable without DNA. CDR1 is KGHSH, CDR2 LQKENI, per germline. CDR3 length equals 16 residues. The CDR3 reads CASSPSGTGGYNEQFF.

This clonotype is identified as medium-sized (0.01 to 0.1%) from frequency. The J gene is TRBJ1-5, the V gene TRBV11-2. CDR1 and CDR2 (germline): SGHAT, FQNNGV. This CDR3 region has 13 residues. The CDR3 sequence: CASSFGGNQPQHF.

The J gene is TRBJ2-7, the V gene TRBV4-3; no DNA is available, so the TRBD1 call from TCRdb remains unchecked. The CDR3 length is 15 residues. The germline V gene encodes CDR1 LGHNA and CDR2 YSLEER. The CDR3 loop is CASSQGQGRSYEQYF.

This clonotype counts as large by frequency. Here the CDR3 reads CASSKGGDRFGSPLHF. The gene calls are TRBV10-2 and TRBJ1-6; TCRdb reports TRBD1, a call that lacks DNA to check it against. Germline CDR1 reads WSHSY; CDR2 reads SAAADI. There are 16 residues in the CDR3.

This chain uses TRBV29-1 with TRBJ1-1. The germline CDR1 and CDR2 sequences are SQVTM and ANQGSEA. The CDR3 has 11 residues. The chain's CDR3 is CSAALSTEAFF.

The CDR3 protein is CASSQGGSGGYEQYF. The V gene is TRBV4-3, the J gene TRBJ2-7; TCRdb's assignment of TRBD2 cannot be checked, as there is no DNA. The length of the CDR3 is 15 residues. Germline-derived CDR1 and CDR2 are LGHNA and YSLEER.

Considering frequency, this clonotype is large. The rearrangement uses TRBV28 and TRBJ1-1; TCRdb gives TRBD1 as the D gene, but with no DNA this cannot be confirmed. The CDR3 totals 13 residues. The V gene's germline CDR1 is MDHEN and CDR2 SYDVKM. CDR3 in amino acids: CASSLDSYTEAFF. Full variable domain (outside the CDR3, taken from reference TRBV28 and TRBJ1-1): DVKVTQSSRYLVKRTGEKVFLECVQDMDHENMFWYRQDPGLGLRLIYFSYDVKMKEKGDIPEGYSVSREKKERFSLILESASTNQTSMYLCASSLDSYTEAFFGQGTRLTVV.

By frequency, this clonotype registers medium-sized. The rearrangement joins TRBV10-3 to TRBJ1-2; the TRBD1 assignment by TCRdb is unverifiable without DNA. Germline lookup yields CDR1 ENHRY and CDR2 SYGVKD. CDR3 length: 13 residues. The CDR3 here is CAIRGQGGYGYTF.

Frequency places this clonotype as medium-sized. The chain is built from TRBV7-2 and TRBJ2-4. CDR1 and CDR2 (germline): SGHTA, FQGNSA. CDR3 length: 17 amino acids. CDR3 amino acids: CASSLASTGATKNIQYF.

Judged by frequency, this clonotype is large (0.1 to 1%). The gene calls are TRBV10-3 and TRBJ2-7; the D call from TCRdb, TRBD1, cannot be confirmed without DNA. CDR1 ENHRY and CDR2 SYGVKD come from the germline V gene. The CDR3 runs to 13 residues. CDR3: CAASQGVSYEQYF.

This clonotype is hyperexpanded by frequency. This rearrangement joins TRBV28 to TRBJ1-2; TCRdb picks TRBD1, but there is no DNA to check that call. CDR1 is MDHEN and CDR2 is SYDVKM in the germline V gene. CDR3 length equals 15 residues. The CDR3 loop reads CASKDQTDTNYGYTF.